These 30 T cell receptor beta chains were sequenced from one sample in a study of OX40 agonist ivuxolimab in advanced cancers. The assay was immunoSEQ multiplex PCR, and TCRdb's table has in-frame clones only and misses some. The sample yields tens of thousands of clones, about 93% seen once. The sample here was CD4+ or CD8+ T cells sorted from blood, taken in a trial of the OX40 agonist ivuxolimab. All receptors derive from an adult with an advanced solid tumor such as melanoma, head and neck, liver or kidney cancer.

As DNA, the CDR3 is TGTGCCAGCAGTGAATTGGGGCGGTTTGAAGCTTTCTTT. Its translation is CASSELGRFEAFF. The chain joins TRBV2 to TRBJ1-1, with a possible D match to TRBD1 (5 bases). The CDR3 is 13 amino acids. V was cut by 2 bases and J by 7 bases, with 11 bases left in between. Looked up from germline, CDR1 is SNHLY and CDR2 is FYNNEI.

The chain recombines TRBV30 with TRBJ2-7; D ambiguous. The CDR3 runs to 11 residues. Looked up from germline, CDR1 is GTSNPN and CDR2 is SVGIG (reference sequence). Trimming took 2 bases from V and 5 from J, leaving 7 bases between them. The CDR3 region has the DNA TGTGCCTGGAGTCGAGGTGACGAGCAGTACTTC. This translates into CAWSRGDEQYF. The whole variable domain, remainder taken from reference TRBV30 and TRBJ2-7, is SQTIHQWPATLVQPVGSPLSLECTVEGTSNPNLYWYRQAAGRGLQLLFYSVGIGQISSEVPQNLSASRPQDRQFILSSKKLLLSDSGFYLCAWSRGDEQYFGPGTRLTVT.

A single count supports this clone. The CDR3 region has the DNA TGTGCCAGCAGCTTCGGACTAAGTGGGTCCTACGAGCAGTACTTC. The encoded protein is CASSFGLSGSYEQYF. This chain joins TRBV11-1 and TRBJ2-7; TRBD2 is a possible D gene (6 bases). The length of the CDR3 is 15 residues. From germline, CDR1 is SGHAT and CDR2 FQDESV (reference sequence). The V and J ends lost 3 bases and 1 base respectively, with 13 bases between them.

This clone was detected only a few times. This chain uses TRBV27 with TRBJ2-7, with TRBD1 matching 7 bases. V lost 2 bases, J lost 4 bases, and 2 bases stayed unmatched. The CDR3 runs to 13 residues. Germline V gene sequence: CDR1 MNHEY, CDR2 SMNVEV (reference sequence). This chain's CDR3 is CASSLGTEYEQYF. For the CDR3, the DNA is TGTGCCAGCAGTTTAGGGACAGAGTACGAGCAGTACTTC.

The chain couples TRBV6-5 to TRBJ2-1; D may be TRBD1 or TRBD2 (6 bases each). Germline CDR1 is MNHEY and CDR2 is SVGAGI. V lost 2 bases and J lost 7, with 15 bases in between. This CDR3 contains 15 residues. CDR3 in amino acids: CASSYDPRGGNEQFF. CDR3 in DNA: TGTGCCAGCAGTTACGACCCCCGAGGGGGGAATGAGCAGTTCTTC.

The CDR3 coding sequence is TGTGCCAGTACGGGACAGGACTACGAGCAGTACTTC. This codes for CASTGQDYEQYF. This sequence joins TRBV19 and TRBJ2-7; 8 positions agree with TRBD1. V gave up 7 bases and J gave up 3 bases; unmatched junction bases: 2. The CDR3 runs to 12 residues. Germline V lookup: CDR1 LNHDA, CDR2 SQIVND (reference sequence).

V and J are TRBV5-6 and TRBJ1-1; 9 nucleotides match TRBD1. Unmatched junction bases numbered 2, after V lost 4 bases and J lost 1 base. The CDR3 sequence is 14 residues long. Germline V gene lookup returns CDR1 SGHDT and CDR2 YYEEEE. The CDR3 nucleotides read TGTGCCAGCAGCCCGGGACAGGGGAACACTGAAGCTTTCTTT. This encodes CASSPGQGNTEAFF.

The rearrangement links TRBV30 to TRBJ1-5, with 7 bases matching TRBD1. This CDR3 spans 14 amino acids. Trimming cost V 2 bases and J 0 bases; bases outside gene matches: 1. Germline V gives CDR1 GTSNPN, CDR2 SVGIG (reference sequence). The CDR3: CAWSRDSSNQPQHF. For the CDR3, the DNA is TGTGCCTGGAGTCGGGACAGTAGCAATCAGCCCCAGCATTTT.

J is TRBJ1-5 and V is TRBV6-5, with a weak D call TRBD1 (5 bases). This CDR3 region has 14 residues. The V and J ends lost 8 bases and 0 bases respectively, with 11 bases between them. Germline V gene lookup returns CDR1 MNHEY and CDR2 SVGAGI. CDR3 sequence: CASLRDYSNQPQHF. The CDR3 DNA is TGTGCCAGCCTACGGGACTATAGCAATCAGCCCCAGCATTTT.

This clone has a single count. V usage is TRBV6-5 and J usage is TRBJ1-4; the D gene is possibly TRBD1 (6 bases). The CDR3 has 14 residues. The V end lost 4 bases, the J end lost 4 bases, and 10 bases lay between the germline ends. Per germline, CDR1 MNHEY and CDR2 SVGAGI. DNA of the CDR3: TGTGCCAGCAGTTCAAGGGGGTTTAATGAAAAACTGTTTTTT. Protein: CASSSRGFNEKLFF.

V and J are TRBV28 and TRBJ1-1; no reliable D call. V was clipped by 5 bases and J by 0 bases, with 7 bases between them. Germline CDR1 is MDHEN and CDR2 is SYDVKM. This CDR3 region has 13 residues. The CDR3: CASSPEMNTEAFF. CDR3 DNA: TGTGCCAGCAGTCCAGAGATGAACACTGAAGCTTTCTTT.

The V and J genes are TRBV29-1 and TRBJ2-1; 13 bases are a match to TRBD2. The ends lost 7 bases at V and 9 bases at J; junction bases unmatched: 9. This CDR3 has 14 residues. The germline V gene encodes CDR1 SQVTM and CDR2 ANQGSEA. CDR3 amino acids: CSALLAGGGGEQFF. DNA for the CDR3: TGCAGCGCCCTACTAGCGGGAGGGGGGGGTGAGCAGTTCTTC.

The rearrangement links TRBV7-9 to TRBJ2-7, with 13 positions matching TRBD2. This CDR3 spans 15 amino acids. Per the germline V gene, CDR1 is SEHNR and CDR2 is FQNEAQ (reference sequence). Unmatched junction bases numbered 5, after V lost 5 bases and J lost 4 bases. The CDR3 DNA sequence: TGTGCCAGCAGCCGGACTAGCGGGAGTAGTTACGAGCAGTACTTC. This codes for CASSRTSGSSYEQYF. Variable domain in full (rest from reference TRBV7-9 and TRBJ2-7): DTGVSQNPRHKITKRGQNVTFRCDPISEHNRLYWYRQTLGQGPEFLTYFQNEAQLEKSRLLSDRFSAERPKGSFSTLEIQRTEQGDSAMYLCASSRTSGSSYEQYFGPGTRLTVT.

This clone was picked up one time. The rearrangement uses TRBV30 and TRBJ2-1, with 14 positions matching TRBD2. Germline V gene data show CDR1 as GTSNPN and CDR2 as SVGIG (reference sequence). Trimming cost V 1 base and J 4 bases; bases outside gene matches: 9. The length of the CDR3 is 18 residues. The CDR3 loop is CAWSGLTSGRATYNEQFF. CDR3 DNA sequence: TGTGCCTGGAGTGGCCTGACTAGCGGGAGGGCCACTTACAATGAGCAGTTCTTC.

This clone was seen a single time. The chain has TRBV9 and TRBJ2-7, with 8 bases aligning to TRBD1. V gave up 1 base and J gave up 0 bases; unmatched junction bases: 0. Per germline, CDR1 SGDLS and CDR2 YYNGEE. The CDR3 length is 14 residues. This CDR3 reads CASSVTGGSYEQYF. The CDR3 DNA reads as TGTGCCAGCAGCGTAACAGGGGGCTCCTACGAGCAGTACTTC.

The V gene is TRBV10-1, the J gene TRBJ2-5, with D perhaps matching TRBD1 or TRBD2 (5 bases each). The length of the CDR3 is 13 residues. V dropped 4 bases and J dropped 5 bases, with 11 bases sitting between them. Per germline, CDR1 WNHNN and CDR2 SYGVQD (reference sequence). This chain's CDR3 is CASSVRGGETQYF. CDR3 coding DNA: TGCGCCAGCAGTGTCCGGGGCGGGGAGACCCAGTACTTC.

This sequence joins TRBV5-4 and TRBJ2-5; D tentatively reads TRBD1 or TRBD2 (6 bases each). V lost 0 bases, J lost 5 bases, and 14 bases lay in between. Per the germline V gene, CDR1 is SGHNT and CDR2 is YYREEE (reference sequence). This CDR3 is built from 15 residues. The CDR3 spells CASSLEGGIVETQYF. For the CDR3, the DNA is TGTGCCAGCAGCTTGGAAGGGGGGATAGTGGAGACCCAGTACTTC.

The gene calls are TRBV6-5 and TRBJ1-4; a weak D match, TRBD1 (6 bases). The CDR3 runs 14 residues. V was shortened by 5 bases and J by 3 bases, with 10 bases between the two germline ends. In germline, CDR1 is MNHEY, CDR2 SVGAGI. CDR3 in amino acids: CASSLRGPNEKLFF. CDR3 nucleotides: TGTGCCAGCAGTCTACGGGGGCCTAATGAAAAACTGTTTTTT.

The chain is built from TRBV10-3 and TRBJ2-7; tentative D call: TRBD1 (6 bases). The CDR3 totals 15 residues. V lost 0 bases, J lost 2 bases, and 11 bases lay in between. Germline V gene sequence: CDR1 ENHRY, CDR2 SYGVKD. The CDR3 region is CAISESEDRPYEQYF. CDR3 bases: TGTGCCATCAGTGAGTCGGAAGACAGGCCCTACGAGCAGTACTTC.

The chain combines TRBV9 with TRBJ2-7; 7 bases are shared with TRBD1. The germline gives CDR1 SGDLS, CDR2 YYNGEE. Trimming at V came to 4 bases and at J to 0 bases, leaving 7 bases not matched to a gene. The CDR3 runs to 15 residues. The CDR3 DNA sequence: TGTGCCAGCAGCCCCTCCGGGACAGACTCCTACGAGCAGTACTTC. It specifies CASSPSGTDSYEQYF.

This chain uses TRBV5-1 with TRBJ2-7, with a weak D call TRBD2 (6 bases). Germline-derived CDR1 and CDR2 are SGHRS and YFSETQ. This CDR3 is built from 15 residues. Trimming shortened V by 3 bases and J by 0 bases, and 13 bases separated the two germline ends. DNA of the CDR3: TGCGCCAGCAGCTCCGGGACTGCCTTCTCCTACGAGCAGTACTTC. Translating it yields CASSSGTAFSYEQYF.

The chain uses TRBV7-2 and TRBJ2-1, with 11 bases identical to TRBD1. The V segment lost 5 bases and the J segment 6 bases; nucleotides outside the gene matches: 6. The CDR3 has 15 amino acids. Germline V CDR1 and CDR2: SGHTA, FQGNSA. CDR3 coding DNA: TGTGCCAGCAGCCTCGGGACAGGGGGGCCCAATGAGCAGTTCTTC. Its translation: CASSLGTGGPNEQFF. The full variable domain, with the rest looked up from reference TRBV7-2 and TRBJ2-1, is GAGVSQSPSNKVTEKGKDVELRCDPISGHTALYWYRQSLGQGLEFLIYFQGNSAPDKSGLPSDRFSAERTGGSVSTLTIQRTQQEDSAVYLCASSLGTGGPNEQFFGPGTRLTVL.

This sequence joins TRBV10-3 and TRBJ2-3; 7 nucleotides line up with TRBD2. Germline CDR1 ENHRY, CDR2 SYGVKD. CDR3 length equals 16 residues. With V trimmed by 3 bases and J by 1 base, 7 bases remained unmatched. The CDR3 DNA follows: TGTGCCATCAGTGATTCTAGCGGCCGGGGCACAGATACGCAGTATTTT. Amino acid sequence: CAISDSSGRGTDTQYF.

The chain uses TRBV7-9 and TRBJ2-1; 9 nucleotides line up with TRBD1. This CDR3 region has 15 residues. Germline-derived CDR1 and CDR2 are SEHNR and FQNEAQ (reference sequence). With V trimmed by 7 bases and J by 4 bases, 8 bases remained unmatched. The CDR3: CASIGTGSRYNEQFF. In nucleotides, the CDR3 is TGTGCCAGCATTGGGACAGGGAGTCGATACAATGAGCAGTTCTTC.

The chain has TRBV28 and TRBJ2-1; D unclear. Germline CDR1 is MDHEN and CDR2 is SYDVKM. V lost 6 bases and J 5 bases, leaving 17 bases between the germline ends. The CDR3 spans 15 residues. The DNA for the CDR3 is TGTGCCAGCAGCCCTTCCAGGCGGAAAGACAATGAGCAGTTCTTC. This encodes CASSPSRRKDNEQFF.

Details on this clone: In the same sample, other DNA sequences code for this CDR3. This chain connects TRBV19 to TRBJ2-7, with D perhaps matching TRBD1 (5 bases). Per the germline V gene, CDR1 is LNHDA and CDR2 is SQIVND (reference sequence). The CDR3 length is 14 residues. Trimming left V 5 bases short and J 3 bases short, with 14 bases between. This chain's CDR3 is CASSGLGAVYEQYF. The CDR3 nucleotides are TGTGCCAGTAGTGGCTTAGGGGCCGTCTACGAGCAGTACTTC.

The chain joins TRBV2 to TRBJ1-4; TRBD1 agrees at 8 bases. The CDR3 totals 13 residues. Unmatched junction bases numbered 8, after V lost 10 bases and J lost 7 bases. CDR1 is SNHLY and CDR2 is FYNNEI in the germline V gene. In DNA form, the CDR3 reads TGTGCCACAAATGACAGGGGAGGTGAAAAACTGTTTTTT. It yields the protein CATNDRGGEKLFF.

The chain joins TRBV21-1 to TRBJ2-7; TRBD2 is the table's D call, not checked against the DNA. TRBV21-1 corresponds to a pseudogene. This CDR3 has 17 residues. This CDR3 is CASSNKRLANQAYEQYF. The CDR3 coding sequence is TGTGCCAGCAGCAATAAAAGGTTAGCGAATCAGGCCTACGAGCAGTACTTC.

This clone was seen a single time. The J gene is TRBJ2-1, the V gene TRBV28, with 8 bases that match TRBD1. CDR1 and CDR2 (germline): MDHEN, SYDVKM. The CDR3 sequence is 19 residues long. Losses at the gene ends were 4 bases for V and 2 bases for J; bases not matched to a gene: 16. The chain's CDR3 is CASSSFMGGTGPTYNEQFF. The CDR3 DNA reads as TGTGCCAGCAGTTCGTTCATGGGCGGGACAGGACCAACCTACAATGAGCAGTTCTTC.

This rearrangement joins TRBV2 to TRBJ2-7, with TRBD2 matching 12 bases. This CDR3 region has 15 residues. Per the germline V gene, CDR1 is SNHLY and CDR2 is FYNNEI. J was trimmed by 5 bases and V by 6 bases; bases with no gene match: 8. CDR3: CASRATSGRRNEQYF. The CDR3 DNA reads TGTGCCAGCAGGGCGACTAGCGGGAGACGCAACGAGCAGTACTTC.